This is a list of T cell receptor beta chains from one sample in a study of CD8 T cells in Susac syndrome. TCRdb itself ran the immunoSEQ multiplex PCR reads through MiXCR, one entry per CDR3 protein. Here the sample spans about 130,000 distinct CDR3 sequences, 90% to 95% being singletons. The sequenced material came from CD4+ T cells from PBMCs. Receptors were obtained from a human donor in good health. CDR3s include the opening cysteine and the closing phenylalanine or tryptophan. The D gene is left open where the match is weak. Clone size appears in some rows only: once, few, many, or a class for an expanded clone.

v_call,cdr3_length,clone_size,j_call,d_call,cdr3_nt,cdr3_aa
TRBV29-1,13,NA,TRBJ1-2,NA,TGCAGCGCCCGGGGGGGGGTAGAAGGGGGCTACACCTTC,CSARGGVEGGYTF
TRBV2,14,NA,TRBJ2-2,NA,TGTGCCAGCAACATGGCTAGTGGGACCGGGGAGCTGTTTTTT,CASNMASGTGELFF
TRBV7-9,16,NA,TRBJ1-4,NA,TGTGCCAGCAGCTTCACTCTGGGGGCCGGAGATGAAAAACTGTTTTTT,CASSFTLGAGDEKLFF
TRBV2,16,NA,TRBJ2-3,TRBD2,TGTGCCAGCAGTGAACTAGCGGGAGGCGGCACAGATACGCAGTATTTT,CASSELAGGGTDTQYF
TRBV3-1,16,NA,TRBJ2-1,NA,TGTGCCAGCAGCCTTAACCAAGGGGGGCGACACAATGAGCAGTTCTTC,CASSLNQGGRHNEQFF
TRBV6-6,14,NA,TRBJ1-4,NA,TGTGCCAGCAGTTACATCAGGGTGGACGAAAAACTGTTTTTT,CASSYIRVDEKLFF
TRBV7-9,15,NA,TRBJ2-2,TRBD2,TGTGCCAGCAGTGGACTAGCGGGAGGAGGCGGGGAGCTGTTTTTT,CASSGLAGGGGELFF
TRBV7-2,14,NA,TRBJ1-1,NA,TGTGCCAGCAGCTTAGAACAAGGGAACACTGAAGCTTTCTTT,CASSLEQGNTEAFF
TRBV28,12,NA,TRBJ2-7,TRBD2,TGTGCCACCAGGGACTACCTTTACGAGCAGTACTTC,CATRDYLYEQYF
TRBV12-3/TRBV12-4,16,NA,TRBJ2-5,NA,TGTGCCAGCAGTTCGATTTTGAGGGGAATGAGAGAGACCCAGTACTTC,CASSSILRGMRETQYF
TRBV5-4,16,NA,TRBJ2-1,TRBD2,TGTGCCAGCAGCACGCGACGGGAGGGCCGATACAATGAGCAGTTCTTC,CASSTRREGRYNEQFF
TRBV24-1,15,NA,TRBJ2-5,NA,TGTGCCACCAGTGATCCGGCGACAGGACCGGAGACCCAGTACTTC,CATSDPATGPETQYF
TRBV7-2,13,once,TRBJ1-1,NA,TGTGCCAGCAGCAAGGACGGGAACACTGAAGCTTTCTTT,CASSKDGNTEAFF
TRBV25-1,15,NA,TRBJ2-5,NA,TGTGCCAGCAGTGAATATTGGGGCCTCCAAGAGACCCAGTACTTC,CASSEYWGLQETQYF
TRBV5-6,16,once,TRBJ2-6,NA,TGTGCCAGCAGCTTGGCCGGAACAGCTGGGGCCAACGTCCTGACTTTC,CASSLAGTAGANVLTF
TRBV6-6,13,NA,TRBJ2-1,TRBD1,TGTGCCAGCAGTCCAACAGGGGGCAGGGAGCAGTTCTTC,CASSPTGGREQFF
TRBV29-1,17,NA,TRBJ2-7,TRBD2,TGCAGCGTTGGCCGCCTAGCGGGAGGCGAAAGCTCCTACGAGCAGTACTTC,CSVGRLAGGESSYEQYF
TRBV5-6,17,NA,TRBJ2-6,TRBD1,TGTGCCAGCAGTCAGACAGGGCTGCGGTCTGGGGCCAACGTCCTGACTTTC,CASSQTGLRSGANVLTF
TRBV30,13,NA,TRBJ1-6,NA,TGTGCCTGGAGCGGCAGTCACTATTCACCCCTCCACTTT,CAWSGSHYSPLHF
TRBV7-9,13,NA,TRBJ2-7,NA,TGTGCCAGCAGCTACGGCGGGGCGGCCGAGCAGTACTTC,CASSYGGAAEQYF
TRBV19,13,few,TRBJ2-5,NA,TGTGCCAGTAGTTCCCAGGGGCGAGAGACCCAGTACTTC,CASSSQGRETQYF
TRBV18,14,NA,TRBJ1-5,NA,TGTGCCAGCTCACCAACAGTGATCGAGGGGTCCCAGCATTTT,CASSPTVIEGSQHF
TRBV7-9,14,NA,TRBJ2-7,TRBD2,TGTGCCAGCAGCTCCCCCCGGGGGGTGAGGGAGCAGTACTTC,CASSSPRGVREQYF
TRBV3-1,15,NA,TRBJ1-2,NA,TGTGCCAGCAGCCAAGATAGTCGGATAACCTATGGCTACACCTTC,CASSQDSRITYGYTF
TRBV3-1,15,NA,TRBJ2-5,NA,TGTGCCAGCAGCCAAGATGACAGGTCCAGGAAGACCCAGTACTTC,CASSQDDRSRKTQYF
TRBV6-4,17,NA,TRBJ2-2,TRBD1,TGTGCCAGCAGTGCCCATGCAGGGGGAGTCTCTACCGGGGAGCTGTTTTTT,CASSAHAGGVSTGELFF
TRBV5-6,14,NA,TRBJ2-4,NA,TGTGCCAGCAGCTTTCGCCGAAAGGGAAACATTCAGTACTTC,CASSFRRKGNIQYF
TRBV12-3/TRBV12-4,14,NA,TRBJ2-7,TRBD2,TGTGCCAGCAATCCGACTAGCGGGAGCCGCGAGCAGTACTTC,CASNPTSGSREQYF
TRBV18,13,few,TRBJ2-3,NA,TGTGCCAGCTCACCAACAGGCACAGATACGCAGTATTTT,CASSPTGTDTQYF
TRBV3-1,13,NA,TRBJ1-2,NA,TGTGCCAGCAGCCGAGAGGGCTTCTATGGCTACACCTTC,CASSREGFYGYTF
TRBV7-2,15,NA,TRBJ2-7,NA,TGTGCCAGCAGCCCCGCCCCGGGGGCACATTACGAGCAGTACTTC,CASSPAPGAHYEQYF
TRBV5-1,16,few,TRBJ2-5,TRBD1,TGCGCCAGCAGCTTGGCGTTCGGGACAGTTCAAGAGACCCAGTACTTC,CASSLAFGTVQETQYF
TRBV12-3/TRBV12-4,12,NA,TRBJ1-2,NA,TGTGCCAGCAGTTCCAGACCCGGGGGCTACACCTTC,CASSSRPGGYTF
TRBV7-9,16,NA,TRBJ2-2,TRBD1,TGTGCCAGCAACCCTGACAGGGGGCTCGTTTCCGGGGAGCTGTTTTTT,CASNPDRGLVSGELFF
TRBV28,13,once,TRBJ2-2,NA,TGTGCCAGCAGTGCCGTCGGGACCGGGGAGCTGTTTTTT,CASSAVGTGELFF
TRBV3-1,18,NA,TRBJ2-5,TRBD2,TGTGCCAGCAGCCAAGATCGCGGGATAGCGGGAGTGAAGGAGACCCAGTACTTC,CASSQDRGIAGVKETQYF
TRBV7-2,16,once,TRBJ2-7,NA,TGTGCCAGCAGCAGATCTTCCGGGACGGCTACCTACGAGCAGTACTTC,CASSRSSGTATYEQYF
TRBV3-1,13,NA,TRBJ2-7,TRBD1,TGTGCCAGCAGCCAAACGACAGGGTGGGAGCAGTACTTC,CASSQTTGWEQYF
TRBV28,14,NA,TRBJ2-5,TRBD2,TGTGCCAGCAGTCCCCCCATGGGGGGGGAGACCCAGTACTTC,CASSPPMGGETQYF
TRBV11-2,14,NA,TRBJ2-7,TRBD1,TGTGCCAGCAGCGCAACACAGGGGCCCTACGAGCAGTACTTC,CASSATQGPYEQYF
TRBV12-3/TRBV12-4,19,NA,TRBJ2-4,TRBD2,TGTGCCAGCAGTGACCCTAGCGGGAGGGCCGTAAGGGCCAAAAACATTCAGTACTTC,CASSDPSGRAVRAKNIQYF
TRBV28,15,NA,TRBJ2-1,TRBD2,TGTGCCAGCAGCCCTACTAGCGGGAGATCCGATGAGCAGTTCTTC,CASSPTSGRSDEQFF
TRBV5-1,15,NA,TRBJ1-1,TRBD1,TGCGCCAGCAGCCCTGGACAGGGGGACGACACTGAAGCTTTCTTT,CASSPGQGDDTEAFF
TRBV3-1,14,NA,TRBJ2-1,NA,TGTGCCAGCAGCCCCAGGAGCTCCTACAATGAGCAGTTCTTC,CASSPRSSYNEQFF